The clone carrying this T cell receptor (beta chain) was seen more than once but under ten times. Using its own MiXCR run on the 5' RACE reads, TCRdb lists one record per CDR3 protein. The repertoire includes tens of thousands of distinct CDR3 sequences, 10% of them detected once, and approximately 9% sits in the top ten. The CDR3 runs to 15 residues. Trimming shortened V by 4 bases and J by 2 bases, and 14 bases separated the two germline ends. CDR1 LGHDT and CDR2 YNNKEL come from the germline V gene (reference sequence). The data belong to a study of early T cells in non-severe SARS-CoV-2 infection.

The sample was whole blood. This sequence joins TRBV3-1 and TRBJ1-1; D remains ambiguous. The TCR was taken from an adult who was a healthcare worker with PCR-confirmed SARS-CoV-2 infection or an uninfected control (not recorded which). CDR3 DNA sequence: TGTGCCAGCAGCCTGGAGACACAAACTAACACTGAAGCTTTCTTT. Amino acids: CASSLETQTNTEAFF. The full variable domain, rest sourced from reference TRBV3-1 and TRBJ1-1, is DTAVSQTPKYLVTQMGNDKSIKCEQNLGHDTMYWYKQDSKKFLKIMFSYNNKELIINETVPNRFSPKSPDKAHLNLHINSLELGDSAVYFCASSLETQTNTEAFFGQGTRLTVV.